This TCR beta chain was observed in a study of blood T cell repertoires in COVID-19. As processed by the authors: Amplification of reference gene primers provided the estimated nucleated cell counts. This table comes from immunoSEQ multiplex PCR, and its TCRdb copy is limited to in-frame clones, with some not included. D and trimming come from the DNA, and the V and J calls and clone size come from that table. The sample yields tens of thousands of clones, 87% seen once. V lost 6 bases to trimming and J lost 0 bases, with 8 bases between them. Germline V lookup: CDR1 LNHDA, CDR2 SQIVND (reference sequence). The CDR3 extends over 14 amino acids. Seattle enrolled patients during active infection and tracked them longitudinally.

The rearrangement uses TRBV19 and TRBJ2-2; a weak D match, TRBD1 (6 bases). This clonotype was obtained from a man aged 35 to 55 with COVID-19, enrolled during active disease. The sequencing input was peripheral blood. The CDR3 region is CASRQGSNTGELFF. CDR3 nucleotides: TGTGCCAGTAGGCAGGGGTCGAACACCGGGGAGCTGTTTTTT.